A selection of T cell receptor beta chains follows, all from one sample in a study of cytomegalovirus exposure and HLA in healthy donors. Only in-frame clones appear in the TCRdb table, and some are missing; sequencing was by immunoSEQ multiplex PCR. This table has 110,000 to 150,000 clones, around 79% appearing once. The sample comprised PBMCs. These receptors all come from a male donor in good health and CMV-seronegative. Each CDR3 is given with its conserved first and last residue. D genes are given only for firm matches. Only part of the rows carry a size: once, few, many, or a class if the clone is expanded.

NA	TRBJ1-4	TRBV6-1	NA	CASSDAGRGRVKLFF	TGTGCCAGCAGTGATGCCGGGAGGGGTCGAGTAAAACTGTTTTTT
TRBD2	TRBJ2-7	TRBV5-1	NA	CASSLVASGSSYEQYF	TGCGCCAGCAGCTTGGTTGCTAGCGGGAGCTCCTACGAGCAGTACTTC
TRBD1	TRBJ1-4	TRBV6-5	NA	CASSQDRGREKLFF	TGTGCCAGCAGTCAGGACAGGGGTCGTGAAAAACTGTTTTTT
TRBD2	TRBJ2-7	TRBV27	NA	CATQPGTSTYAEQYF	TGTGCCACCCAACCCGGGACTAGCACCTACGCCGAGCAGTACTTC
TRBD1	TRBJ2-7	TRBV7-2	NA	CASSLGQRYEQYF	TGTGCCAGCAGCTTGGGACAGCGATACGAGCAGTACTTC
TRBD1	TRBJ2-5	TRBV6-1	NA	CASSETRTGTKTQYF	TGTGCCAGCAGTGAAACCCGGACAGGGACAAAGACCCAGTACTTC
TRBD1	TRBJ2-2	TRBV4-3	NA	CASSLQGSGELFF	TGCGCCAGCAGCCTACAGGGGTCCGGGGAGCTGTTTTTT
NA	TRBJ1-1	TRBV30	NA	CAWSTREDTEAFF	TGTGCCTGGAGTACCAGGGAGGACACTGAAGCTTTCTTT
NA	TRBJ2-1	TRBV4-1	NA	CASSQDGASEQFF	TGCGCCAGCAGCCAAGATGGAGCCAGTGAGCAGTTCTTC
NA	TRBJ2-1	TRBV15	NA	CATSREIPGLRNNEQFF	TGTGCCACCAGCAGAGAGATACCGGGACTCAGAAACAATGAGCAGTTCTTC
NA	TRBJ1-3	TRBV7-2	once	CASNFQGTGNTIYF	TGTGCCAGCAACTTCCAGGGAACTGGAAACACCATATATTTT
TRBD2	TRBJ2-2	TRBV29-1	NA	CSVEGTSFANTGELFF	TGCAGCGTTGAAGGGACTAGCTTCGCGAACACCGGGGAGCTGTTTTTT
TRBD1	TRBJ2-1	TRBV2	NA	CASSGDRYNEQFF	TGTGCCAGCAGCGGGGACAGATACAATGAGCAGTTCTTC
NA	TRBJ2-5	TRBV7-3	NA	CASSLTDSQETQYF	TGTGCCAGCAGCCTGACAGACTCCCAAGAGACCCAGTACTTC
TRBD1	TRBJ1-6	TRBV2	few	CASSLTGEASPLHF	TGTGCCAGCAGTTTGACAGGGGAAGCTTCACCCCTCCACTTT
NA	TRBJ1-2	TRBV29-1	NA	CSVDTADYGYTF	TGCAGCGTTGACACAGCAGACTATGGCTACACCTTC
TRBD2	TRBJ2-7	TRBV6-6	few	CASSYLGTSSYEQYF	TGTGCCAGCAGTTACTTAGGGACTAGCTCCTACGAGCAGTACTTC
NA	TRBJ2-2	TRBV7-7	NA	CASSHGQTGNTGELFF	TGTGCTAGCAGCCACGGACAGACCGGGAACACCGGGGAGCTGTTTTTT
NA	TRBJ2-6	TRBV6-5	NA	CATAARYGANVLTF	TGTGCCACCGCAGCGAGGTATGGGGCCAACGTCCTGACTTTC
TRBD2	TRBJ2-5	TRBV9	NA	CASSVLAGVQETQYF	TGTGCCAGCAGCGTTCTAGCGGGGGTCCAAGAGACCCAGTACTTC
NA	TRBJ1-1	TRBV6-6	NA	CASGRVNTEAFF	TGTGCCAGCGGCAGGGTAAACACTGAAGCTTTCTTT
NA	TRBJ2-5	TRBV25-1	NA	CASSEFQERGQETQYF	TGTGCCAGCAGTGAATTCCAGGAAAGGGGGCAAGAGACCCAGTACTTC
TRBD2	TRBJ2-2	TRBV10-2	NA	CASLLAGGPNTGELFF	TGCGCCAGCCTACTAGCGGGAGGGCCGAACACCGGGGAGCTGTTTTTT
NA	TRBJ2-5	TRBV12-5	NA	CASGPSGVVLKKTQYF	TGTGCTAGTGGGCCATCCGGGGTGGTGTTAAAGAAGACCCAGTACTTC
TRBD1	TRBJ1-1	TRBV29-1	NA	CSARGQMNTEAFF	TGCAGCGCCAGGGGACAGATGAACACTGAAGCTTTCTTT
TRBD1	TRBJ1-2	TRBV27	NA	CATIPLGQGINYGYTF	TGTGCCACAATTCCCCTCGGACAGGGAATAAACTATGGCTACACCTTC
NA	TRBJ2-7	TRBV18	NA	CASSTGDYEQYF	TGTGCCAGCTCCACAGGTGATTACGAGCAGTACTTC
TRBD1	TRBJ1-1	TRBV7-2	NA	CASSPGQGLGNTEAFF	TGTGCCAGCAGCCCTGGACAGGGTTTGGGGAACACTGAAGCTTTCTTT
NA	TRBJ1-5	TRBV27	NA	CASSLRRDSNQPQHF	TGTGCCAGCAGTTTGAGGCGGGATAGCAATCAGCCCCAGCATTTT
NA	TRBJ2-3	TRBV30	few	CAWTGIRGDTQYF	TGTGCCTGGACCGGAATTAGGGGAGATACGCAGTATTTT
NA	TRBJ1-1	TRBV19	NA	CASSSAGFITEAFF	TGTGCCAGTAGTTCCGCGGGGTTTATCACTGAAGCTTTCTTT
TRBD1	TRBJ1-1	TRBV29-1	once	CSGREGAVTEAFF	TGCAGCGGAAGAGAGGGGGCGGTGACTGAAGCTTTCTTT
TRBD1	TRBJ1-2	TRBV6-6	NA	CAGSPGTGGGLGYTF	TGTGCCGGCAGTCCCGGGACAGGGGGCGGTTTGGGCTACACCTTC
NA	TRBJ2-3	TRBV6-5	once	CASSYGEERTDTQYF	TGTGCCAGCAGTTACGGGGAGGAGCGCACAGATACGCAGTATTTT
TRBD2	TRBJ2-1	TRBV7-7	NA	CASSPTSGSVNEQFF	TGTGCTAGCAGCCCGACTAGCGGGAGTGTTAATGAGCAGTTCTTC
NA	TRBJ1-3	TRBV28	NA	CASSTPPRNTIYF	TGTGCCAGCAGTACCCCACCTAGAAACACCATATATTTT
NA	TRBJ1-3	TRBV6-5	NA	CASSSYPYSGNTIYF	TGTGCCAGCTCTAGCTATCCATACTCTGGAAACACCATATATTTT
NA	TRBJ1-6	TRBV4-3	NA	CASSHRQASPLHF	TGCGCCAGCAGCCACCGTCAGGCCTCACCCCTCCACTTT
TRBD2	TRBJ2-5	TRBV5-6	NA	CASSLEGSGSRETQYF	TGTGCCAGCAGCTTGGAGGGTAGCGGGAGCAGGGAGACCCAGTACTTC
NA	TRBJ2-7	TRBV29-1	NA	CSVELGIGVGEQYF	TGCAGCGTTGAATTAGGTATTGGAGTGGGCGAGCAGTACTTC
NA	TRBJ2-2	TRBV4-2	NA	CASSQDWLANTGELFF	TGTGCCAGCAGCCAAGATTGGCTAGCTAACACCGGGGAGCTGTTTTTT
TRBD2	TRBJ2-1	TRBV6-5	NA	CASSRGGTSGYEQFF	TGTGCCAGCAGTCGAGGGGGGACTAGCGGTTATGAGCAGTTCTTC
NA	TRBJ2-7	TRBV21-1	NA	CASSKGHRQQYF	TGTGCCAGCAGCAAAGGTCACAGACAGCAGTACTTC
NA	TRBJ1-5	TRBV6-1	once	CASSESVSHYSNQPQHF	TGTGCCAGCAGTGAATCAGTCAGTCATTATAGCAATCAGCCCCAGCATTTT
TRBD2	TRBJ2-1	TRBV19	NA	CASSQKGGSGSSYNEQFF	TGTGCCAGTAGTCAAAAGGGAGGGAGTGGGTCCTCCTACAATGAGCAGTTCTTC
TRBD1	TRBJ2-7	TRBV15	once	CATSVGTGGFNEQYF	TGTGCCACCAGCGTAGGGACAGGGGGTTTTAACGAGCAGTACTTC
NA	TRBJ1-3	TRBV19	NA	CASSIPLISGNTIYF	TGTGCCAGTAGTATCCCCCTTATTTCTGGAAACACCATATATTTT
NA	TRBJ1-1	TRBV29-1	NA	CSVPAGTPTEAFF	TGCAGCGTTCCTGCCGGGACACCAACTGAAGCTTTCTTT
NA	TRBJ1-5	TRBV27	few	CASSLRADGLMSQHF	TGTGCCAGCAGTTTACGGGCGGACGGACTAATGTCCCAGCATTTT
NA	TRBJ2-5	TRBV6-1	few	CASTADRHQETQYF	TGTGCCAGCACCGCCGACAGACACCAAGAGACCCAGTACTTC
NA	TRBJ1-3	TRBV4-3	NA	CASSYRGNTIYF	TGCGCCAGCAGCTACAGGGGAAACACCATATATTTT